A selection of T cell receptor beta chains follows, all from one sample in a study of identical twins. TCRdb reprocessed the 5' RACE reads with MiXCR, giving one entry per CDR3 protein. The sample yields nearly 650,000 distinct CDR3 sequences, 7.1% seen once. This sample was also put to use in a study of yellow fever vaccine responses in identical twins.

Material for sequencing was PBMCs. The receptor set was obtained from a woman between 18 and 29 years old in good health. Both conserved end residues are part of each CDR3. The D gene is left open where the match is weak. Where a row states a size, it is once, few, many or the class of an expanded clone; other rows omit it.

v_gene: TRBV20-1; j_gene: TRBJ2-7; abundance: -; d_gene: TRBD2; CDR3aa: CSAGVSGLGTYERYF; CDR3nt: TGCAGTGCTGGAGTTAGCGGGCTCGGGACCTACGAGCGGTACTTC
v_gene: TRBV5-1; j_gene: TRBJ1-1; abundance: many; d_gene: -; CDR3aa: CASSEQRGTEAFF; CDR3nt: TGCGCCAGCAGCGAACAGAGGGGCACTGAAGCTTTCTTT
v_gene: TRBV20-1; j_gene: TRBJ2-5; abundance: -; d_gene: TRBD1; CDR3aa: CSGTGQEETQYF; CDR3nt: TGCAGTGGAACAGGACAGGAAGAGACCCAGTACTTC
v_gene: TRBV12-3/TRBV12-4; j_gene: TRBJ2-7; abundance: many; d_gene: TRBD1; CDR3aa: CASTMGQGGYEQYF; CDR3nt: TGTGCCAGCACTATGGGACAGGGTGGCTACGAGCAGTACTTC
v_gene: TRBV28; j_gene: TRBJ2-3; abundance: -; d_gene: -; CDR3aa: CASSLGGGGHSTDTQYF; CDR3nt: TGTGCCAGCAGTTTGGGTGGCGGGGGACACAGCACAGATACGCAGTATTTT
v_gene: TRBV7-8; j_gene: TRBJ2-1; abundance: -; d_gene: TRBD2; CDR3aa: CASSPSTSGGRYNEQFF; CDR3nt: TGTGCCAGCAGCCCTAGCACTAGCGGGGGGAGGTACAATGAGCAGTTCTTC
v_gene: TRBV20-1; j_gene: TRBJ2-1; abundance: few; d_gene: -; CDR3aa: CSASSLSYNEQFF; CDR3nt: TGCAGTGCTAGTTCACTTTCCTACAATGAGCAGTTCTTC
v_gene: TRBV25-1; j_gene: TRBJ2-7; abundance: many; d_gene: -; CDR3aa: CASSGQNIGYEQYF; CDR3nt: TGTGCCAGCAGTGGCCAAAACATCGGTTACGAGCAGTACTTC
v_gene: TRBV4-1; j_gene: TRBJ2-1; abundance: few; d_gene: TRBD2; CDR3aa: CASSHPQRGAYNEQFF; CDR3nt: TGCGCCAGCAGCCACCCCCAGCGGGGGGCCTACAATGAGCAGTTCTTC
v_gene: TRBV3-1; j_gene: TRBJ2-1; abundance: few; d_gene: -; CDR3aa: CASSPRLVAPYNEQFF; CDR3nt: TGTGCCAGCAGCCCCCGACTAGTGGCCCCCTACAATGAGCAGTTCTTC
v_gene: TRBV28; j_gene: TRBJ1-1; abundance: many; d_gene: TRBD1; CDR3aa: CASSLGQGWGEAFF; CDR3nt: TGTGCCAGCAGCCTGGGACAGGGTTGGGGTGAAGCTTTCTTT
v_gene: TRBV29-1; j_gene: TRBJ2-5; abundance: -; d_gene: TRBD2; CDR3aa: CSVENPGRGGETQYF; CDR3nt: TGCAGCGTTGAAAACCCTGGGAGGGGCGGCGAGACCCAGTACTTC
v_gene: TRBV24-1; j_gene: TRBJ2-2; abundance: many; d_gene: TRBD2; CDR3aa: CATSDAAGTSGSTGELFF; CDR3nt: TGTGCCACCAGTGATGCAGCCGGGACTAGCGGGAGCACTGGGGAGCTGTTTTTT
v_gene: TRBV11-2; j_gene: TRBJ2-3; abundance: -; d_gene: -; CDR3aa: CASSQTGLTEYF; CDR3nt: TGTGCCAGCAGCCAAACGGGACTTACTGAGTATTTT
v_gene: TRBV20-1; j_gene: TRBJ1-1; abundance: many; d_gene: -; CDR3aa: CSARVPGENTEAFF; CDR3nt: TGCAGTGCTAGAGTTCCGGGGGAGAACACTGAAGCTTTCTTT
v_gene: TRBV27; j_gene: TRBJ2-1; abundance: few; d_gene: -; CDR3aa: CASSRRDSLNEQFF; CDR3nt: TGTGCCAGCAGTCGGCGGGACTCCCTAAATGAGCAGTTCTTC
v_gene: TRBV7-8; j_gene: TRBJ1-4; abundance: many; d_gene: TRBD1; CDR3aa: CASSHGTGDEKLFF; CDR3nt: TGTGCCAGCAGCCACGGGACAGGGGATGAAAAACTGTTTTTT
v_gene: TRBV4-1; j_gene: TRBJ2-3; abundance: many; d_gene: TRBD2; CDR3aa: CASSLPSGSTDTQYF; CDR3nt: TGCGCCAGCAGCCTCCCTAGCGGGAGCACAGATACGCAGTATTTT
v_gene: TRBV29-1; j_gene: TRBJ1-2; abundance: few; d_gene: -; CDR3aa: CSVETGASNGYTF; CDR3nt: TGCAGCGTTGAGACGGGGGCCTCGAATGGCTACACCTTC
v_gene: TRBV5-8; j_gene: TRBJ2-3; abundance: -; d_gene: -; CDR3aa: CASTRVSVLTDTQYF; CDR3nt: TGTGCCAGCACCCGCGTGTCAGTCCTGACAGATACGCAGTATTTT
v_gene: TRBV20-1; j_gene: TRBJ2-1; abundance: -; d_gene: TRBD2; CDR3aa: CRVAGGGIDEQFF; CDR3nt: TGCAGGGTAGCGGGAGGGGGAATTGATGAGCAGTTCTTC
v_gene: TRBV7-8; j_gene: TRBJ2-7; abundance: -; d_gene: TRBD1; CDR3aa: CASSLWDRAAYEQYF; CDR3nt: TGTGCCAGCAGCTTATGGGACAGGGCAGCCTACGAGCAGTACTTC
v_gene: TRBV20-1; j_gene: TRBJ1-3; abundance: many; d_gene: -; CDR3aa: CSARWGAGNTIYF; CDR3nt: TGCAGTGCTAGATGGGGCGCTGGAAACACCATATATTTT
v_gene: TRBV12-3/TRBV12-4; j_gene: TRBJ2-7; abundance: many; d_gene: -; CDR3aa: CASGEVPSYEQYF; CDR3nt: TGTGCCAGTGGGGAGGTACCCTCCTACGAGCAGTACTTC
v_gene: TRBV28; j_gene: TRBJ1-5; abundance: -; d_gene: -; CDR3aa: CASSLGARGNQPQHF; CDR3nt: TGTGCCAGCAGTTTGGGGGCGCGGGGCAATCAGCCCCAGCATTTT
v_gene: TRBV5-1; j_gene: TRBJ1-1; abundance: many; d_gene: TRBD1; CDR3aa: CASSLGQAATEAFF; CDR3nt: TGCGCCAGCAGCCTGGGACAGGCGGCCACTGAAGCTTTCTTT
v_gene: TRBV5-1; j_gene: TRBJ2-1; abundance: -; d_gene: TRBD2; CDR3aa: CASSLGGTSVPNEQFF; CDR3nt: TGCGCCAGCAGCTTGGGAGGGACTAGCGTTCCCAATGAGCAGTTCTTC
v_gene: TRBV12-3/TRBV12-4; j_gene: TRBJ1-1; abundance: many; d_gene: -; CDR3aa: CASSWTNTEAFF; CDR3nt: TGTGCCAGCAGTTGGACGAACACTGAAGCTTTCTTT
v_gene: TRBV12-5; j_gene: TRBJ2-1; abundance: -; d_gene: TRBD1; CDR3aa: CASGKTGDLGEQFF; CDR3nt: TGTGCTAGTGGTAAGACAGGGGACCTGGGGGAGCAGTTCTTC
v_gene: TRBV29-1; j_gene: TRBJ1-2; abundance: few; d_gene: -; CDR3aa: CSVYLSGTNYGYTF; CDR3nt: TGCAGCGTTTACTTATCGGGGACTAACTATGGCTACACCTTC
v_gene: TRBV5-1; j_gene: TRBJ1-3; abundance: many; d_gene: -; CDR3aa: CASSLDGNSGNTIYF; CDR3nt: TGCGCCAGCAGTTTGGACGGAAACTCTGGAAACACCATATATTTT
v_gene: TRBV3-1; j_gene: TRBJ2-7; abundance: -; d_gene: TRBD1; CDR3aa: CASSQGGGIAYEQYF; CDR3nt: TGTGCCAGCAGCCAAGGAGGGGGCATCGCCTACGAGCAGTACTTC
v_gene: TRBV7-2; j_gene: TRBJ2-7; abundance: medium-sized; d_gene: -; CDR3aa: CASSLIEEPGVYEQYF; CDR3nt: TGTGCCAGCAGCTTAATCGAGGAACCGGGAGTATACGAGCAGTACTTC
v_gene: TRBV20-1; j_gene: TRBJ2-1; abundance: few; d_gene: TRBD2; CDR3aa: CSATAGVRGNEQFF; CDR3nt: TGCAGTGCTACAGCGGGGGTAAGGGGCAATGAGCAGTTCTTC
v_gene: TRBV7-9; j_gene: TRBJ2-1; abundance: many; d_gene: TRBD2; CDR3aa: CASSVLAGGINEQFF; CDR3nt: TGTGCCAGCAGCGTCCTAGCGGGAGGGATTAATGAGCAGTTCTTC
v_gene: TRBV6-5; j_gene: TRBJ1-2; abundance: many; d_gene: -; CDR3aa: CASSYRAASGYTF; CDR3nt: TGTGCCAGCAGTTACAGGGCAGCAAGCGGCTACACCTTC
v_gene: TRBV5-1; j_gene: TRBJ2-4; abundance: many; d_gene: TRBD2; CDR3aa: CASSFGLALPLTLAKNIQYF; CDR3nt: TGCGCCAGCAGCTTCGGACTAGCGCTACCCTTAACCCTAGCCAAAAACATTCAGTACTTC
v_gene: TRBV29-1; j_gene: TRBJ2-3; abundance: -; d_gene: TRBD2; CDR3aa: CSVSLWGRGGGSSTDTQYF; CDR3nt: TGCAGCGTGTCACTCTGGGGGCGGGGGGGCGGCTCTAGCACAGATACGCAGTATTTT
v_gene: TRBV6-5; j_gene: TRBJ2-1; abundance: few; d_gene: -; CDR3aa: CASSSGTQPYNEQFF; CDR3nt: TGTGCCAGCAGTTCCGGGACTCAACCCTACAATGAGCAGTTCTTC
v_gene: TRBV10-3; j_gene: TRBJ2-7; abundance: many; d_gene: -; CDR3aa: CAISDRVSPRDEQYF; CDR3nt: TGTGCCATCAGTGACCGGGTGAGCCCCCGAGACGAGCAGTACTTC
v_gene: TRBV5-1; j_gene: TRBJ2-3; abundance: few; d_gene: TRBD2; CDR3aa: CASSSTGGNTDTQYF; CDR3nt: TGCGCCAGCAGCTCCACCGGGGGGAACACAGATACGCAGTATTTT
v_gene: TRBV7-6; j_gene: TRBJ2-3; abundance: few; d_gene: TRBD2; CDR3aa: CASSLAGGGVDTQYF; CDR3nt: TGTGCCAGCAGCTTAGCCGGCGGGGGGGTGGATACGCAGTATTTT
v_gene: TRBV20-1; j_gene: TRBJ2-1; abundance: many; d_gene: TRBD2; CDR3aa: CSASPGEGIYNEQFF; CDR3nt: TGCAGTGCCTCCCCGGGGGAGGGCATCTACAATGAGCAGTTCTTC
v_gene: TRBV20-1; j_gene: TRBJ2-2; abundance: many; d_gene: TRBD2; CDR3aa: CSARTGGSRPGELFF; CDR3nt: TGCAGTGCTAGAACGGGCGGGAGTAGACCCGGGGAGCTGTTTTTT
v_gene: TRBV11-2; j_gene: TRBJ2-3; abundance: many; d_gene: -; CDR3aa: CASSFYGGLTDTQYF; CDR3nt: TGTGCCAGCAGCTTTTACGGGGGGCTAACAGATACGCAGTATTTT
v_gene: TRBV5-5; j_gene: TRBJ2-1; abundance: -; d_gene: TRBD2; CDR3aa: CASSPGLPGGEQFF; CDR3nt: TGTGCCAGCAGCCCTGGACTACCGGGAGGCGAGCAGTTCTTC
v_gene: TRBV5-6; j_gene: TRBJ2-1; abundance: -; d_gene: -; CDR3aa: CASSSNGMSYNEQFF; CDR3nt: TGTGCCAGCAGCTCAAACGGGATGAGCTACAATGAGCAGTTCTTC
v_gene: TRBV10-3; j_gene: TRBJ1-1; abundance: few; d_gene: -; CDR3aa: CAISESPPSTEAFF; CDR3nt: TGTGCCATCAGTGAGTCCCCACCCAGCACTGAAGCTTTCTTT
v_gene: TRBV12-5; j_gene: TRBJ2-1; abundance: many; d_gene: -; CDR3aa: CASGLVLRNEQFF; CDR3nt: TGTGCTAGTGGTTTGGTACTTAGGAATGAGCAGTTCTTC
v_gene: TRBV24-1; j_gene: TRBJ2-1; abundance: few; d_gene: -; CDR3aa: CATSDFDQQFF; CDR3nt: TGTGCCACCAGTGATTTTGATCAGCAGTTCTTC
v_gene: TRBV4-1; j_gene: TRBJ1-5; abundance: many; d_gene: -; CDR3aa: CASSQAWGASQPQHF; CDR3nt: TGCGCCAGCAGCCAAGCATGGGGGGCAAGTCAGCCCCAGCATTTT
v_gene: TRBV20-1; j_gene: TRBJ2-5; abundance: -; d_gene: -; CDR3aa: CSASWGTETQYF; CDR3nt: TGCAGTGCTAGCTGGGGGACGGAGACCCAGTACTTC
v_gene: TRBV29-1; j_gene: TRBJ2-1; abundance: few; d_gene: TRBD2; CDR3aa: CSVELAGENEQFF; CDR3nt: TGCAGCGTTGAACTAGCGGGAGAAAATGAGCAGTTCTTC
v_gene: TRBV3-1; j_gene: TRBJ1-6; abundance: -; d_gene: -; CDR3aa: CASSHSGSPLHF; CDR3nt: TGTGCCAGCAGCCACTCTGGCTCACCCCTCCACTTT
v_gene: TRBV20-1; j_gene: TRBJ1-1; abundance: -; d_gene: -; CDR3aa: CSASRNTEAFF; CDR3nt: TGCAGTGCTAGCAGGAACACTGAAGCTTTCTTT
v_gene: TRBV6-5; j_gene: TRBJ2-5; abundance: many; d_gene: -; CDR3aa: CASSNYQETQYF; CDR3nt: TGTGCCAGCAGTAATTACCAAGAGACCCAGTACTTC
v_gene: TRBV7-9; j_gene: TRBJ1-1; abundance: -; d_gene: -; CDR3aa: CASSFEPSNTEAFF; CDR3nt: TGTGCCAGCAGCTTCGAACCCTCGAACACTGAAGCTTTCTTT